The 21 T cell receptor beta chains below all came from one sample that was sequenced in a study of tissue T cells after allogeneic stem cell transplantation. The time point is: mouse harvest day 7 after allogeneic transplant. The graft held 10^6 splenic CD5+ T cells and 10^7 T-cell-depleted bone marrow cells. Generated by immunoSEQ multiplex PCR, the TCRdb table keeps only in-frame clones and is missing some. The sample lists about 1,000 clones, under 60% occurring once. Sequenced material: liver tissue. The origin of the receptors is a female BALB/c mouse given C57BL/6 T cells with graft-versus-host disease after an allogeneic hematopoietic cell transplant.

Details on this clone: Genes here carry mouse names. The sequence runs out 1 residue before the end of the CDR3; the remainder is reconstructed from the germline J gene. J is TRBJ2-3 and V is TRBV15; D may match TRBD1 or TRBD2 (5 bases each). CDR1 SGHND and CDR2 FRSKSL come from the germline V gene. This CDR3 is 14 amino acids long. Deletions cut 4 bases from V and 0 bases from J, with 8 bases between. The DNA read from the CDR3 is TGTGCCAGCAGTTGGGACGGTAGTGCAGAAACGCTGTAT. This translates into CASSWDGSAETLY. The whole CDR3 sequence reads CASSWDGSAETLYF.

Points on this clone: Mouse names are used for the genes. Read sequence stops 1 residue before the CDR3 end, and the germline J gene provides the missing end. V is TRBV12-1 and J is TRBJ1-1; D might be TRBD1 (6 bases). V was trimmed by 0 bases and J by 0 bases, leaving 7 bases between them. This CDR3 contains 14 residues. Germline V CDR1 and CDR2: SGHSN, HYEKVE. Incomplete CDR3 DNA: TGTGCCAGCTCTCTCGGGACAACAAACACAGAAGTCTTC. Translating it yields CASSLGTTNTEVF. From start to end, the CDR3 is CASSLGTTNTEVFF.

This clone was found once. Genes and germline are mouse. The read finishes 1 residue shy of the CDR3 end, and the germline J gene is used to complete it. V gene TRBV26 combines with J gene TRBJ2-1; D is uncertain. CDR1 KGHPV and CDR2 FQNQEV come from the germline V gene (reference sequence). The CDR3 length is 12 residues. V shed 0 bases and J shed 6 bases, with 3 bases lying between them. The CDR3 protein is CASSLSSAEQFF. The CDR3 DNA, read in part, is TGTGCCAGCAGTCTGTCAAGTGCTGAGCAGTTC.

Details on this clone: Gene and germline names: mouse. Read sequence stops 1 residue before the CDR3 end, and the germline J gene provides the missing end. This chain joins TRBV5 and TRBJ2-5; either TRBD1 or TRBD2 may supply D (5 bases each). The CDR3 contains 15 residues. V was trimmed by 2 bases and J by 2 bases, leaving 11 bases between them. The germline V gene has CDR1 LGHNA and CDR2 YNLKQL (reference sequence). CDR3 amino acids: CASSQSWGPQDTQYF. The covered CDR3 bases are TGTGCCAGCAGCCAATCTTGGGGCCCCCAAGACACCCAGTAC.

In this sample, this clone turned up once. The genes are named according to mouse. The read falls 1 residue short of the CDR3 end, and the missing part is taken from the germline J gene. The rearrangement links TRBV26 to TRBJ1-1, with a weak D call TRBD1 (5 bases). The CDR3 contains 13 residues. Looked up from germline, CDR1 is KGHPV and CDR2 is FQNQEV (reference sequence). The germline V and J ends were trimmed by 3 bases and 2 bases, with 7 bases remaining between them. The CDR3 here is CASSLRDNTEVFF. CDR3 bases read: TGTGCCAGCAGTCTCCGGGACAACACAGAAGTCTTC.

In this sample, this clone turned up a few times. Any gene name here is a mouse gene name. Partial CDR3 DNA: TGTGCAAGCTCAAAGGATTCTGGAAATACGCTCTAT. Protein product: CASSKDSGNTLY. The full-length CDR3 reads as CASSKDSGNTLYF. The chain carries TRBV16 and TRBJ1-3; D ambiguous. The read stops 1 residue short of the end of the CDR3; the missing end is completed from the germline J gene. This CDR3 spans 13 amino acids. Germline V gene data show CDR1 as SGHSA and CDR2 as FRNQAP. V was pared by 8 bases and J by 0 bases, with 8 bases between.

This clone was found once. The genes are named according to mouse. Read sequence stops 1 residue before the CDR3 end, and the germline J gene provides the missing end. This chain connects TRBV16 to TRBJ2-3; 10 bases are shared with TRBD2. CDR1 is SGHSA and CDR2 is FRNQAP in the germline V gene. Trimming removed 7 bases from V and 3 bases from J; junction bases left unmatched: 1. This CDR3 is 13 amino acids long. The CDR3 region is CASKTGGAETLYF. The sequenced CDR3 bases are TGTGCAAGCAAGACTGGGGGGGCAGAAACGCTGTAT.

This clone showed up just a few times. These gene names are mouse names. The read ends 1 residue shy of where the CDR3 ends; the end is completed using the germline J gene. V usage is TRBV16 and J usage is TRBJ2-2; 11 bases align to TRBD2. Germline CDR1 is SGHSA and CDR2 is FRNQAP. With V trimmed by 5 bases and J by 3 bases, 2 bases remained unmatched. The CDR3 runs to 15 residues. The CDR3 reads CASSGLGGDTGQLYF. The part of the CDR3 DNA that was read is TGTGCAAGCAGCGGACTGGGGGGAGACACCGGGCAGCTCTAC.

Worth noting for this clone: Here the gene names and germline are mouse. Read data end 1 residue before the CDR3 end; the end is taken from the germline J gene. The chain carries TRBV23 and TRBJ1-4; the table's D call of TRBD1 was not tested on the DNA. The germline CDR1 and CDR2 sequences are KGHTA and FQNQQP. This CDR3 has 14 amino acids. CDR3 in amino acids: CSSSQKGSNERLFF. The DNA read from the CDR3 is TGCTCCAGCAGTCAAAAGGGTTCCAACGAAAGATTATTT.

A note on this clone: Mouse gene names and germline throughout. The read terminates 1 residue before the CDR3 end, so the remaining end is supplied by the germline J gene. The chain recombines TRBV4 with TRBJ2-1, with 7 bases fitting TRBD2. The junction had 8 bases not matched to a gene; V was cut back by 5 bases and J by 7 bases. The CDR3 runs 14 residues. Germline V gene data show CDR1 as LGHDT and CDR2 as YNNKQL (reference sequence). The CDR3 here is CASSLGTVGAEQFF. The sequenced CDR3 bases are TGTGCCAGCAGCCTCGGGACTGTTGGGGCTGAGCAGTTC.

In this sample, this clone turned up once. All gene names here are mouse names. Read data end 1 residue before the CDR3 end; the end is taken from the germline J gene. V and J are TRBV23 and TRBJ2-2; TRBD2 is the table's D call, not checked against the DNA. CDR1 KGHTA and CDR2 FQNQQP come from the germline V gene. The CDR3 runs to 13 residues. The CDR3 DNA, read in part, is TGCTCCAGCGGGGGGGGCGGCACCGGGCAGCTCTAC. Amino acid sequence: CSSGGGGTGQLY. The entire CDR3 reads CSSGGGGTGQLYF.

As regards this clone: The germline and genes are mouse ones. The read terminates 1 residue before the CDR3 end, so the remaining end is supplied by the germline J gene. V gene TRBV12-1 combines with J gene TRBJ1-2; D gene unclear. The CDR3 extends over 12 amino acids. The V and J ends lost 0 bases and 1 base respectively, with 2 bases between them. Germline V lookup: CDR1 SGHSN, CDR2 HYEKVE. The CDR3 sequence: CASSLGNSDYTF. Partial CDR3 DNA: TGTGCCAGCTCTCTCGGAAACTCCGACTACACC.

As for this clone: Gene names denote mouse genes. The CDR3 goes on 1 residue after the read ends, and that part is filled in from the germline J gene. The chain carries TRBV5 and TRBJ2-5, with D possibly matching TRBD2 (7 bases). This CDR3 spans 14 amino acids. V lost 1 base and J lost 6, with 11 bases in between. Germline lookup yields CDR1 LGHNA and CDR2 YNLKQL (reference sequence). Partial CDR3 DNA: TGTGCCAGCAGCCAAGTGGGGGGCGGGGACACCCAGTAC. Protein: CASSQVGGGDTQY. The complete CDR3 reads CASSQVGGGDTQYF.

This clone was observed a handful of times. Genes and germline come from the mouse. The sequenced part of the CDR3 DNA is TGTGCCAGCTCTCCCCATGCTGAGCAGTTC. Translating it yields CASSPHAEQF. The entire CDR3 is CASSPHAEQFF. J is TRBJ2-1 and V is TRBV12-1; no clear D. The DNA ends 1 residue before the CDR3 does, and the rest of the CDR3 is filled in from the germline J gene. The CDR3 has 11 amino acids. Germline-derived CDR1 and CDR2 are SGHSN and HYEKVE. Trimming stripped 2 bases from V and 5 bases from J, with 3 bases between. The entire variable domain, with the rest obtained from reference TRBV12-1 and TRBJ2-1, is as follows: DSGVVQSPRHIIKEKGGRSVLTCIPISGHSNVVWYQQTLGKELKFLIQHYEKVERDKGFLPSRFSVQQFDDYHSEMNMSALELEDSAMYFCASSPHAEQFFGPGTRLTVL.

About this clone itself: Gene names denote mouse genes. The sequenced fragment ends 1 residue before the CDR3 boundary, so the rest is inferred from the germline J gene. The rearrangement uses TRBV12-2 and TRBJ2-2; D is ambiguous. Between the trimmed V and J ends, which lost 4 bases and 3 bases, there was a span of 5 bases. CDR1 and CDR2 from the germline V gene are SGHLS and HYDKME. The CDR3 spans 12 residues. The CDR3 spells CASSLDTGQLYF. CDR3 DNA, as far as it was read: TGTGCCAGCTCCCTAGACACCGGGCAGCTCTAC.

Turning to this clone: The listed genes are named as in mouse. From the germline J gene comes the end of the CDR3, since the read stops 1 residue before it. The chain combines TRBV5 with TRBJ2-7, with a tentative D call TRBD2 (6 bases). Trimming stripped 0 bases from V and 4 bases from J, with 10 bases between. CDR3 length: 14 amino acids. Germline CDR1 is LGHNA and CDR2 is YNLKQL (reference sequence). The DNA read from the CDR3 is TGTGCCAGCAGCCAAGACTGGGGTTATTATGAACAGTAC. Encoded protein: CASSQDWGYYEQY. The whole CDR3 sequence is CASSQDWGYYEQYF.

This clone was seen a handful of times. The germline and genes are mouse ones. The read terminates 1 residue before the CDR3 end, so the remaining end is supplied by the germline J gene. The chain employs TRBV26 and TRBJ1-4; 9 bases agree with TRBD1. The length of the CDR3 is 14 residues. The germline gives CDR1 KGHPV, CDR2 FQNQEV (reference sequence). V trimming: 6 bases; J trimming: 5 bases; junction bases outside the gene matches: 4. Here the CDR3 reads CASSRDRVNERLFF. Partial CDR3 DNA: TGTGCCAGCAGCCGGGACAGGGTTAACGAAAGATTATTT. Full variable domain (missing parts from reference TRBV26 and TRBJ1-4): NSKVIQTPRYLVKGQGQKAKMRCIPEKGHPVVFWYQQNKNNEFKFLINFQNQEVLQQIDMTEKRFSAECPSNSPCSLEIQSSEAGDSALYLCASSRDRVNERLFFGHGTKLSVL.

As concerns this clone: Germline and genes: mouse. The DNA ends 1 residue before the CDR3 does, and the rest of the CDR3 is filled in from the germline J gene. The chain uses TRBV16 and TRBJ2-3, with unresolved D. Trimming left V 0 bases short and J 6 bases short, with 1 base between. The CDR3 is made up of 11 amino acids. Per the germline V gene, CDR1 is SGHSA and CDR2 is FRNQAP. The covered CDR3 bases are TGTGCAAGCAGCTTAGATGAAACGCTGTAT. It is translated as CASSLDETLY. The full CDR3 sequence reads CASSLDETLYF.

This clone was found a few times. Gene names denote mouse genes. The read ends 1 residue early relative to the CDR3; the germline J gene fills the gap. The genes are TRBV26 and TRBJ2-7; weak D call: TRBD1 (7 bases). This CDR3 is built from 14 residues. The V end was cut by 3 bases, the J end by 3 bases, with 12 bases between. Germline CDR1 and CDR2: KGHPV and FQNQEV (reference sequence). The covered CDR3 bases are TGTGCCAGCAGTCTAGGGCAGGGGGGCTATGAACAGTAC. Its protein product is CASSLGQGGYEQY. The whole CDR3 region reads CASSLGQGGYEQYF.

Comments on this clone: Gene names are mouse gene names. Sequencing ends 1 residue short of the CDR3 end; the germline J gene provides the rest. The gene calls are TRBV26 and TRBJ2-5; a weak D match, TRBD1 (6 bases). The CDR3 spans 14 residues. Trimming took off 6 bases at V and 0 bases at J, with 10 bases between the two ends. Germline CDR1 reads KGHPV; CDR2 reads FQNQEV (reference sequence). The part of the CDR3 DNA that was read is TGTGCCAGCAGCCCTGACAGGAACCAAGACACCCAGTAC. Translation gives CASSPDRNQDTQY. The entire CDR3 protein reads CASSPDRNQDTQYF.

About this clone: Gene labels here are mouse ones. The read is 1 residue too short to cover the CDR3 end, so that end is filled in from the germline J gene. The rearrangement joins TRBV19 to TRBJ1-4; 9 nucleotides match TRBD1. From germline, CDR1 is FNHDT and CDR2 SITEND (reference sequence). CDR3 length equals 15 residues. Losses at the gene ends were 1 base for V and 7 bases for J; bases not matched to a gene: 5. The CDR3 loop is CASSIRDRAGERLFF. Incomplete CDR3 DNA: TGTGCCAGCAGTATAAGGGACAGGGCCGGCGAAAGATTATTT.